This T cell receptor beta chain was identified in a study of Graves' ophthalmopathy and Graves' hyperthyroidism. Turning to the study itself: Hyperthyroidism is called stable when no ophthalmopathy develops within 18 months of follow-up.

This clonotype was seen ten or more times. Its cognate antigen is unknown. Study-wide results and limits: The study's model predicted ophthalmopathy progression at about 68% sensitivity and about 72% specificity.

Germline CDR1 reads MGHRA; CDR2 reads YSYEKL. This CDR3 has 16 residues. Losses at the gene ends were 6 bases for V and 5 bases for J; bases not matched to a gene: 10. RNA transcripts yielded amplified TCR beta CDR3 regions. In the first round, RT-PCR was carried out with HTBI primers, and a multiplex PCR formed the second round. One entry per CDR3 protein, called by TCRdb with MiXCR from the multiplex PCR reads. The sample yields over a million distinct CDR3 sequences, less than 45% seen once. The source is an adult man with Graves' hyperthyroidism. This chain links TRBV4-1 with TRBJ2-5, with 12 bases aligning to TRBD1. Sequenced material: peripheral blood or thyroid tissue (not recorded which). The CDR3 region has the DNA TGCGCCAGCAGTCATCAAGGGACAGGGGGCGACGAGACCCAGTACTTC. Protein sequence: CASSHQGTGGDETQYF.